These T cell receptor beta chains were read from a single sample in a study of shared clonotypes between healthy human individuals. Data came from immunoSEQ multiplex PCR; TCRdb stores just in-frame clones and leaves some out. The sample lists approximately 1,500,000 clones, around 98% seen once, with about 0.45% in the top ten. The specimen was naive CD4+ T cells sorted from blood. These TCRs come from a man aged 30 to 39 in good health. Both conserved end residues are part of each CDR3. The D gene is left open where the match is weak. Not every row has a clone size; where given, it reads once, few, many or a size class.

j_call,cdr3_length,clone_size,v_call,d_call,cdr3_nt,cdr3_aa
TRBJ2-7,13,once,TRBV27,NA,TGTGCCAGCATGAATCTAAACTTCTACGAGCAGTACTTC,CASMNLNFYEQYF
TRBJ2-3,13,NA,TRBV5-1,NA,TGCGCCAGCAGACTGGCCCTTACAGATACGCAGTATTTT,CASRLALTDTQYF
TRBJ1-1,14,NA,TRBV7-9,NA,TGTGCCAGCAGCTTACGGATCGACAGTATTGAAGCTTTCTTT,CASSLRIDSIEAFF
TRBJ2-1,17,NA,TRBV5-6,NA,TGTGCCAGCAGCTTGTTCAAAGCGGGTACATCCTACAATGAGCAGTTCTTC,CASSLFKAGTSYNEQFF
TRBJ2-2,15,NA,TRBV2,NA,TGTGCCAGCAGTGAACAGGGTGCGGTCACCGGGGAGCTGTTTTTT,CASSEQGAVTGELFF
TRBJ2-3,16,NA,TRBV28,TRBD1,TGTGCCAGCAGTCCAAGGGGGCGGCTCAGCACAGATACGCAGTATTTT,CASSPRGRLSTDTQYF
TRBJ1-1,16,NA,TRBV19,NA,TGTGCCAGTAGTATCAAGGCTCTAAGGAGGAGCACTGAAGCTTTCTTT,CASSIKALRRSTEAFF
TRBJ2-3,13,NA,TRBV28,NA,TGTGCCAGCAGTTTGGGCGGCACAGATACGCAGTATTTT,CASSLGGTDTQYF
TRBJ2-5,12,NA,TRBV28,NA,TGTGCCAGCGGGTTAATGGGGGAACCCCAGTACTTC,CASGLMGEPQYF
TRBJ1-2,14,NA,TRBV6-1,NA,TGTGCCAGCGAGGACAAAAGGGTAGACTATGGCTACACCTTC,CASEDKRVDYGYTF
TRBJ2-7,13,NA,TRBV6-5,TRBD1,TGTGCCAGCAGAGGACAGGGGACCTACGAGCAGTACTTC,CASRGQGTYEQYF
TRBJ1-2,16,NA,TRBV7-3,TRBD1,TGTGCCAGCAGCTTGCACCCGGGGACAGGGCTAAGTGGCTACACCTTC,CASSLHPGTGLSGYTF
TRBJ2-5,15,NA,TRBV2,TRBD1,TGTGCCAGCAGTTCGGACAGGGGATTGGGGTCGACCCAGTACTTC,CASSSDRGLGSTQYF
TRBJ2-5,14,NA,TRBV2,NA,TGTGCCAGCAGGGAAAGACACGGCCAAGAGACCCAGTACTTC,CASRERHGQETQYF
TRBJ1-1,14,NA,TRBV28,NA,TGTGCCAGCAGCACTCGGGACAAACTCACTGAAGCTTTCTTT,CASSTRDKLTEAFF
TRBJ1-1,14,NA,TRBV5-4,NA,TGTGCCAGCAGCTCGGTACAATTCCGCACTGAAGCTTTCTTT,CASSSVQFRTEAFF
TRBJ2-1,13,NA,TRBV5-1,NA,TGCGCCAGCACCTCTTACGGTCACAATGAGCAGTTCTTC,CASTSYGHNEQFF
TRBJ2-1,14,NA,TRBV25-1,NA,TGTGCCAGCAGTGCTAGCCGGACCTACAATGAGCAGTTCTTC,CASSASRTYNEQFF
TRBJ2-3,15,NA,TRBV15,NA,TGTGCCACCAGCAGAGGAACAGGTAGCACAGATACGCAGTATTTT,CATSRGTGSTDTQYF
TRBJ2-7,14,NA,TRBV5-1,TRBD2,TGCGCCAGCAGCTTTAGCGGGGATACCTACGAGCAGTACTTC,CASSFSGDTYEQYF
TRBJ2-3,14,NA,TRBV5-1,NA,TGCGCCAGCAGCTTGGCGGCGGCTACAGATACGCAGTATTTT,CASSLAAATDTQYF
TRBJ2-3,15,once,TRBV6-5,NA,TGTGCCAGCAGTTACTCTCACGGATTAACAGATACGCAGTATTTT,CASSYSHGLTDTQYF
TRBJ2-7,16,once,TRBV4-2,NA,TGTGCCAGCAGCCAAGAAATGCGGAGGGCGATGGGCGAGCAGTACTTC,CASSQEMRRAMGEQYF
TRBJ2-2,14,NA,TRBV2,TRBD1,TGTGCCACCCAACAGGGGGCGAACACCGGGGAGCTGTTTTTT,CATQQGANTGELFF
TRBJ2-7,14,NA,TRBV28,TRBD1,TGTGCCAGCAGTACCGGACAGGGGGTAGGCGAGCAGTACTTC,CASSTGQGVGEQYF
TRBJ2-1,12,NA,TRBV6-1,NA,TGTGCCAGCAGTGATCCGACGGTTGAGCAGTTCTTC,CASSDPTVEQFF
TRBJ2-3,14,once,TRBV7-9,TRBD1,TGTGCCAGCAGCCCCGGACAGGTCACAGATACGCAGTATTTT,CASSPGQVTDTQYF
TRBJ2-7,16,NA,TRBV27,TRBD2,TGTGCCAGCAGATCAGGTGCGATAGCGGGCCTATACGAGCAGTACTTC,CASRSGAIAGLYEQYF
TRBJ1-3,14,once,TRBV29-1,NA,TGCAGCGTTTACGACGGGCCCTCTGGAAACACCATATATTTT,CSVYDGPSGNTIYF
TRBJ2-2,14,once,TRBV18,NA,TGTGCCAGCTCACCAGTTCAGGGGCACGGGGAGCTGTTTTTT,CASSPVQGHGELFF
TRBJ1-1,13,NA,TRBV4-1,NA,TGCGCCAGCAGCATATGGTTGGGTGCTGAAGCTTTCTTT,CASSIWLGAEAFF
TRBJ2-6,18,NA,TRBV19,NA,TGTGCCAGTAGTGTCTGGGAGCGACCGGGATCTGGGGCCAACGTCCTGACTTTC,CASSVWERPGSGANVLTF
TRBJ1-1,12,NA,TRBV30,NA,TGTGCCTGGAGTGCGACAGTGGAGGATGCTTTCTTT,CAWSATVEDAFF
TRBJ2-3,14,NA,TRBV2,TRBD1,TGTGCCAGCAGCACAGGGGCCCTCGGGAATACGCAGTATTTT,CASSTGALGNTQYF
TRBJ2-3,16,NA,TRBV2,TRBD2,TGTGCCAGCGATGCACCCGGGACTAGCGTTACAGATACGCAGTATTTT,CASDAPGTSVTDTQYF
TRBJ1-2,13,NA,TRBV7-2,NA,TGTGCCAGCAGCCTCTCGGGGTTCTATGGCTACACCTTC,CASSLSGFYGYTF
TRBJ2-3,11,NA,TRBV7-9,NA,TGTGCCAGCAGCTTTTCTGATACGCAGTATTTT,CASSFSDTQYF
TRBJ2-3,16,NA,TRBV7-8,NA,TGTGCCAGCACCCTAGCTCGGGGCGTGGGCACAGATACGCAGTATTTT,CASTLARGVGTDTQYF
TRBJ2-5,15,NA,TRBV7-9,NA,TGTGCCAGCAGCTTCCGGGACGAAACTCAAGAGACCCAGTACTTC,CASSFRDETQETQYF
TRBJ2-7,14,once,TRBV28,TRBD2,TGTGCCAGCAGTTCTAGCGGGGGGCTCGACGAGCAGTACTTC,CASSSSGGLDEQYF
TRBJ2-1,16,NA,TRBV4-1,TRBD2,TGCGCCAGCAGCCAACGGGGACTAGCGCGAGAGAATGAGCAGTTCTTC,CASSQRGLARENEQFF
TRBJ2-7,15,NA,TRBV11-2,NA,TGTGCCAGCAGCTTTGGGCTGGATCAGGTGTACGAGCAGTACTTC,CASSFGLDQVYEQYF
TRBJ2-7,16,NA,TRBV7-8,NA,TGTGCCAGCAGCAAACTCAGGTTCCCGAGCTCCTACGAGCAGTACTTC,CASSKLRFPSSYEQYF
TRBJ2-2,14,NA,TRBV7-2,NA,TGTGCCAGCAGCTCGCTTCCGCGTCCCGGGGAGCTGTTTTTT,CASSSLPRPGELFF
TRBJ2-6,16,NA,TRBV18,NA,TGTGCCAGCTCCCCTGGACGGCTGTCTGGGGCCAACGTCCTGACTTTC,CASSPGRLSGANVLTF
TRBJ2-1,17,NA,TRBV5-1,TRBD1,TGCGCCAGCAGCTTAGCACAGGGGGCGCTTGGGAACAATGAGCAGTTCTTC,CASSLAQGALGNNEQFF
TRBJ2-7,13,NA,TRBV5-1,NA,TGCGCCAGCAGCTTAGGTCAACTCTACGAGCAGTACTTC,CASSLGQLYEQYF
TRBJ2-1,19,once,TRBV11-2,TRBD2,TGTGCCAGCAGCCCTATCTCGATCGTCTGGTGGCGGGAGTTTGATGAGCAGTTCTTC,CASSPISIVWWREFDEQFF
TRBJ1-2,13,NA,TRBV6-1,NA,TGTGCCAGCAGTGAATACGGCTACTATGGCTACACCTTC,CASSEYGYYGYTF
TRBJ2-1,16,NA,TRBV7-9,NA,TGTGCCAGCAGCAGGTACAGGGTTGGCGCCTACAATGAGCAGTTCTTC,CASSRYRVGAYNEQFF
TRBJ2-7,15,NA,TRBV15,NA,TGTGCCACCAGCAGAGAGAAGTCCGCCTCGCCCGAGCAGTACTTC,CATSREKSASPEQYF
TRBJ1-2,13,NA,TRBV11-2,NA,TGTGCCAGCAGCTTAGTAGGGAACTATGGCTACACCTTC,CASSLVGNYGYTF
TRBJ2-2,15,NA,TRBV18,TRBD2,TGTGCCAGCTCAAGTAGCGGGGGGAACACCGGGGAGCTGTTTTTT,CASSSSGGNTGELFF
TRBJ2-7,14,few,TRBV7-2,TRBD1,TGTGCCAGCAGCTCCGGGACAGGGGCCTACGAGCAGTACTTC,CASSSGTGAYEQYF
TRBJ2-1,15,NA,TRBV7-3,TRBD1,TGTGCCAGCAGCTTCTCGCGCGGGGACAGGGATGAGCAGTTCTTC,CASSFSRGDRDEQFF